The T cell receptor beta chain under discussion was sequenced for a study of graft-versus-host responses after intestinal transplantation. Study context: Anti-thymocyte globulin induction, then tacrolimus and steroids for approximately 3 years, went to all recipients. The study, taken as a whole, reports: Those patients showing graft-donor T cell macrochimerism displayed high graft-versus-host to host-versus-graft clonal ratios in allografts. The recipient marrow held GvH clones, and some of them showed up first in ileum or blood.

Germline V CDR1 and CDR2: MNHNS, SASEGT. V was pared by 10 bases and J by 2 bases, with 19 bases between. The CDR3 has 15 amino acids. Notes on this clone: Its matching antigen is unknown.

Using immunoSEQ multiplex PCR, the repertoire was profiled, and TCRdb retains in-frame clones only, with some absent. The table records about 36,000 clones, roughly 94% of them present only once. This TCR derives from a human donor who was the organ donor for an intestinal transplant. This rearrangement joins TRBV6-1 to TRBJ2-3; D gene uncertain. The source was unstimulated CD4+ T cells sorted from spleen or lymph node cells, collected before transplant. The CDR3 sequence: CATRYHALFTDTQYF. Here the CDR3 DNA reads TGTGCCACCCGATATCACGCTCTCTTCACAGATACGCAGTATTTT.